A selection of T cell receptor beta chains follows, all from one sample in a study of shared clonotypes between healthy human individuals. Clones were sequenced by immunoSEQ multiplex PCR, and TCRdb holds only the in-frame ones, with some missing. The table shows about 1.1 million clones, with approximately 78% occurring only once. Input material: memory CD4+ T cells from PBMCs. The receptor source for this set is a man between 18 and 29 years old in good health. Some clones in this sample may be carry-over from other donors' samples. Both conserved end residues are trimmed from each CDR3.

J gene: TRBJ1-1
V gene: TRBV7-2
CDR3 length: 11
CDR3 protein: ASSRQLNTEAF

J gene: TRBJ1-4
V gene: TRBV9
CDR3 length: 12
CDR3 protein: ASSDPFGGGKLF

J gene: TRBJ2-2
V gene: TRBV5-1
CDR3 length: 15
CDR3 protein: ASSLLGQAVPTGELF

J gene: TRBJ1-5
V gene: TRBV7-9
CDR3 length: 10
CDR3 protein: ASSLPGQDPH

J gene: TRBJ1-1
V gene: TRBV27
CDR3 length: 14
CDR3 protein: ASSRLAWQGGTEAF

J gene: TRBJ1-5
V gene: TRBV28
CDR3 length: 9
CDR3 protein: ATQGGQPQH

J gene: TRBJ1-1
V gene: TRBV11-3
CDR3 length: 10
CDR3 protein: AGSLGRGEAF

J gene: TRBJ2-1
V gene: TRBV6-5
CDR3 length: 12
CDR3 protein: ASSLGLANNEQF

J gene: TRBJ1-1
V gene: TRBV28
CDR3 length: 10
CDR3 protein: ASSLRNTEAF

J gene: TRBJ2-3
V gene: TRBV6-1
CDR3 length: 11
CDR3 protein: ASRGLALDTQY

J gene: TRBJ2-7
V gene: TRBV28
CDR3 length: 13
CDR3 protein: ASRRTSGRPYEQY

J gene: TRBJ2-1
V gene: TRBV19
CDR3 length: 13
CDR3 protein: ASNPGRQPYNEQF

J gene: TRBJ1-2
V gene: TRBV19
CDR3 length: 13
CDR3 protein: ATRGGTAFFYGYT

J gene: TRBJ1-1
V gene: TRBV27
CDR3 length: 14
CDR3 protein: ASSFFAPQGNTEAF

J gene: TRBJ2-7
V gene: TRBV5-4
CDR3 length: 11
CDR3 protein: ASSKGSSYEQY

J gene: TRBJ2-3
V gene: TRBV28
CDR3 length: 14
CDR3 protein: ASSLQGHSSTDTQY

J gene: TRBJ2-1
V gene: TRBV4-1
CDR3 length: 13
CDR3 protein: ASSQAGVGYNEQF

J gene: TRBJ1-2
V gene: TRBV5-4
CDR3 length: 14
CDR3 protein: ASSLAGQIEGYGYT

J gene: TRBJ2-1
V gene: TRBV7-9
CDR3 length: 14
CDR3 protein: ASSLKTSGRAGEQF

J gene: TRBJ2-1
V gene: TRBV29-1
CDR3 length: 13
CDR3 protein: SVATTRDPYNEQF

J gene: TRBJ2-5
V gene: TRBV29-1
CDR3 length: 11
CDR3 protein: SGGQGGDETQY

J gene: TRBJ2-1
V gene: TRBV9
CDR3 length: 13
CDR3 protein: ASSVEGGPYNEQF

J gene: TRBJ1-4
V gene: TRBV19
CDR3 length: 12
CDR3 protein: ASRRTVTNEKLF

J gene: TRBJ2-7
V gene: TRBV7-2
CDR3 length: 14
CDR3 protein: ASSLGSGTPTYEQY

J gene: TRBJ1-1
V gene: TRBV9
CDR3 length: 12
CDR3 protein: ASMVPRLNTEAF

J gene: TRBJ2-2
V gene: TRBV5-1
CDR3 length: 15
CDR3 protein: ASSSQPHRGGTGELF

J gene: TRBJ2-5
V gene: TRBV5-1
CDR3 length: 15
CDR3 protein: ASSSGLAAQEYETQY

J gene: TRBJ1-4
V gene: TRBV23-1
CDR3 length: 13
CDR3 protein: ASSQWAGVNEKLF

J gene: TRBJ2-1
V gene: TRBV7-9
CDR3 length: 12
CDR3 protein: ASGTSGTTNEQF

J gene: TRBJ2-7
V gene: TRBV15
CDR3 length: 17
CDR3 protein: ATSRDHPRVITAALEQY

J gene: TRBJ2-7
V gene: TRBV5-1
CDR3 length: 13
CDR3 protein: ASSLTGTDFYEQY

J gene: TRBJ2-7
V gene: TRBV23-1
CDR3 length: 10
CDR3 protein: ASRLGGAEQY

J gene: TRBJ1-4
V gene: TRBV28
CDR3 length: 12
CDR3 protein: ASSFGQGGEKLF

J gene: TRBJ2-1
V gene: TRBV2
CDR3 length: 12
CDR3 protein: ASTEREAGNEQF

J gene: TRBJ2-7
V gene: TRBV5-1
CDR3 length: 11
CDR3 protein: ASSPGVSREQY

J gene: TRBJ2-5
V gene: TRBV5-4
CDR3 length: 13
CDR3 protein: ASSLGGAGKETQY

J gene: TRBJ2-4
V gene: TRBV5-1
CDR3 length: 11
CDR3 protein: ATLFPRTDIQY

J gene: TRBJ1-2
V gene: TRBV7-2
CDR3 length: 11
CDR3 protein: ASSLGPRGGYT

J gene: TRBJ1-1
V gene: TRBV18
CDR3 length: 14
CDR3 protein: ASSLNTGSLNTEAF

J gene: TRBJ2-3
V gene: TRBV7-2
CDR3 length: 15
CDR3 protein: ASSLVPVAVLTDTQY

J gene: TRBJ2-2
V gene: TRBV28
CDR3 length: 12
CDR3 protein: ASSTAQGAGELF

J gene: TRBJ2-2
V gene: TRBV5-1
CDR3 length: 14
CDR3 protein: ASSIGPSGYTGELF

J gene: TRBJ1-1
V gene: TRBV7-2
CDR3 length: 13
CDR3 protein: ASSSRPQVNTEAF

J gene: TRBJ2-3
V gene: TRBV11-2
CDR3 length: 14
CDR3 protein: ASSSRSGRSADTQY

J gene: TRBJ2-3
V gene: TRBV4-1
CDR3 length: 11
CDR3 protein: ASSQGSTDTQY

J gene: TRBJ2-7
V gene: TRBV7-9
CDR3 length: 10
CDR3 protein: ASSTGQYEQY

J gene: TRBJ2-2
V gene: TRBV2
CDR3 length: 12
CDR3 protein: ASSVMRDTGELF

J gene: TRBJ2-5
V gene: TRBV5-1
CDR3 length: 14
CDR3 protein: ASRDLTSGMQETQY

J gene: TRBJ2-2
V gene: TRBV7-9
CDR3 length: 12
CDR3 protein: ASSPGQNTGELF

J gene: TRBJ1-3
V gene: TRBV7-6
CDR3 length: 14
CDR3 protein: ASSPRQGGAGNTIY

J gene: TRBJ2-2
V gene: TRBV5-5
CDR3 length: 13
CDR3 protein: ASSLAPISTGELF

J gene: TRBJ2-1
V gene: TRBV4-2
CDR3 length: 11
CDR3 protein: ASSRGDAQGQF

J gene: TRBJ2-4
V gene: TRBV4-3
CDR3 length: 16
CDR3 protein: ASSPGTGTPLAKNIQY

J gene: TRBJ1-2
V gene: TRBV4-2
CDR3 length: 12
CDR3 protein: ASSQVQVAYGYT

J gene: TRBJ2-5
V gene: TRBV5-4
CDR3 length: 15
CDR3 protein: ASSLGGQGASQETQY